What follows describes a single T cell receptor (beta chain). Its antigen remains unidentified. The sample belongs to a study of cytomegalovirus exposure and HLA in healthy donors. Looking at the study overall: The 100 million to 120 million unique TCR beta sequences, from around 200 million T cells, were found by an earlier analysis. Among the approximately 420 donors who were genotyped, about 86% fell in the genetic ancestry cluster that is associated with self-reported Caucasian donors.

The CDR3 is made up of 19 amino acids. Trimming at V came to 0 bases and at J to 0 bases, leaving 14 bases not matched to a gene. Per germline, CDR1 SGHRS and CDR2 YFSETQ. Study-level points and caveats: TRBV6-2, TRBV6-3 and some other V segments were unresolvable in 87-base-pair reads. In an earlier analysis, most TCR beta V segments were productive about 87% or about 30% of the time.

Use of 60 Vbeta and 13 Jbeta primers characterized the PCR. Some clones are missing from TCRdb's copy, which holds only in-frame ones; the method was immunoSEQ multiplex PCR. The sample records around 190,000 clones, approximately 80% being singletons. Sequenced sample: PBMCs. This clonotype was sampled from a woman between 45 and 60 years old in good health and CMV-seronegative. The genes are TRBV5-1 and TRBJ1-1, with 7 bases identical to TRBD1. The CDR3 DNA reads as TGCGCCAGCAGCTTGGGGTCCGCAGGGGGTTTCCGAGTGAACACTGAAGCTTTCTTT. It is translated as CASSLGSAGGFRVNTEAFF.